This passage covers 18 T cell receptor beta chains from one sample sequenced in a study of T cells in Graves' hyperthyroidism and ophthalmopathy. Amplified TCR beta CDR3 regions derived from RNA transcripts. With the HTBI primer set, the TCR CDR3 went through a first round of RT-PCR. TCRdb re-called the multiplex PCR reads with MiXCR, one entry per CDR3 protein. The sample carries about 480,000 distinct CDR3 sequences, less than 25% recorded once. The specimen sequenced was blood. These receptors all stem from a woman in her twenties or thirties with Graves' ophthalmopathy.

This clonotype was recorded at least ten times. CDR3 loop: CASVDSTGIPDYGYTF. The DNA of the CDR3 is TGTGCTAGTGTTGACTCCACAGGGATTCCGGACTATGGCTACACCTTC. The genes are TRBV12-5 and TRBJ1-2; a possible D gene is TRBD1 (6 bases). The CDR3 totals 16 residues. CDR1 LGHNT and CDR2 FRNRAP come from the germline V gene. V was trimmed by 7 bases and J by 3 bases, leaving 21 bases between them.

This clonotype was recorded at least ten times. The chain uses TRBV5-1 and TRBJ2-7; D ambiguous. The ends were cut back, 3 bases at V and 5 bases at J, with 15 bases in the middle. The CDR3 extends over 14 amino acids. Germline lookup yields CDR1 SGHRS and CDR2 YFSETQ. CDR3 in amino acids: CASSSSPDEDEQYF. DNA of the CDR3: TGCGCCAGCAGCTCATCACCCGACGAGGACGAGCAGTACTTC.

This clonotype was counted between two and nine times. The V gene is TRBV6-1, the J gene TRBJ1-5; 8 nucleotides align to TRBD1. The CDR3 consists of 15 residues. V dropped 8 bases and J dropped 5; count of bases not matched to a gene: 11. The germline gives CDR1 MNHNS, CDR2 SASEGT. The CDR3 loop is CASWLAQGADQPQHF. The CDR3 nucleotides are TGTGCCAGCTGGTTGGCTCAGGGGGCGGATCAGCCCCAGCATTTT.

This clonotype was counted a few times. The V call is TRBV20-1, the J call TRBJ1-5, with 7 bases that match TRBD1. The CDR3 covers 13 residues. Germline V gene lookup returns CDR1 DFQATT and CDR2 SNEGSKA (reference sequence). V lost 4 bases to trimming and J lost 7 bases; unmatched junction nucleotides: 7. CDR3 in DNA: TGCAGTGCTACGGCAGGGGGTTACCAGCCCCAGCATTTT. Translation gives CSATAGGYQPQHF.

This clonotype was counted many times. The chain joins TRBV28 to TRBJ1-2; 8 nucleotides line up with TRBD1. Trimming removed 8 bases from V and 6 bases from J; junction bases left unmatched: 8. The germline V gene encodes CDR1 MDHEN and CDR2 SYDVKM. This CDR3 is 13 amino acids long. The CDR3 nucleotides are TGTGCCAGCTCCATCGGACAGGGTAATGGCTACACCTTC. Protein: CASSIGQGNGYTF.

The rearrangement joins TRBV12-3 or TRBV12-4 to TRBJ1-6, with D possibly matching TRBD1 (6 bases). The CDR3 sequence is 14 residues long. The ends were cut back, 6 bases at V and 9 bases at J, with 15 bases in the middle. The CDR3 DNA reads TGTGCCAGCAGCCAAACCACGGGGGCTTCACCCCTCCACTTT. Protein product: CASSQTTGASPLHF.

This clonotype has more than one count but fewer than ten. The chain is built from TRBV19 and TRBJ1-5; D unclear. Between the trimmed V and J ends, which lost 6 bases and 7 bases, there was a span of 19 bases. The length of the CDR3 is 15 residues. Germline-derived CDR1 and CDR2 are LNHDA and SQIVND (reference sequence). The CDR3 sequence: CASRTYGVVRQPQHF. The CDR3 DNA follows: TGTGCCAGTAGAACGTATGGGGTCGTGCGGCAGCCCCAGCATTTT.

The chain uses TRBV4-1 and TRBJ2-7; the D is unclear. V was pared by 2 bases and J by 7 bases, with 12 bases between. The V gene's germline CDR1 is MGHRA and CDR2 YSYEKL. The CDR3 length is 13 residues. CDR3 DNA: TGCGCCAGCAGCCAACCGACAAACAAAGAGCAGTACTTC. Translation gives CASSQPTNKEQYF.

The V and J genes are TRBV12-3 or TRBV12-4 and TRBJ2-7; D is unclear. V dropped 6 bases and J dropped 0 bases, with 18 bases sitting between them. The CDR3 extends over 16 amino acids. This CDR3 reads CASSSGRISSSYEQYF. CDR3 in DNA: TGTGCCAGCAGCTCTGGACGTATTTCTAGCTCCTACGAGCAGTACTTC.

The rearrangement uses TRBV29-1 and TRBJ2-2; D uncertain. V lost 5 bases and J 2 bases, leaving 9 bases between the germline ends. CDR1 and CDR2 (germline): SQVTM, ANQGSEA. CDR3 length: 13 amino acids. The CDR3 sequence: CSVLDRNTGELFF. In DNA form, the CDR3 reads TGCAGCGTTCTGGACCGAAACACCGGGGAGCTGTTTTTT.

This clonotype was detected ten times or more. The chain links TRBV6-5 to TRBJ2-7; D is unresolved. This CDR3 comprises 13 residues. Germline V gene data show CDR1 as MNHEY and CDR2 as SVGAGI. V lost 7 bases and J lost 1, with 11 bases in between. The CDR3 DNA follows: TGTGCCAGCACCGACCCACGGTCCTACGAGCAGTACTTC. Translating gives CASTDPRSYEQYF.

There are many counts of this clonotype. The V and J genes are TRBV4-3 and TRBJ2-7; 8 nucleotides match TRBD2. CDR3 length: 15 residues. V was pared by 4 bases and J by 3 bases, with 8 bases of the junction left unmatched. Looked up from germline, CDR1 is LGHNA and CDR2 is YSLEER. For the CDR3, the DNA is TGCGCCAGCAGCCCACTCGCGGGGGGTCTCTACGAGCAGTACTTC. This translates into CASSPLAGGLYEQYF.

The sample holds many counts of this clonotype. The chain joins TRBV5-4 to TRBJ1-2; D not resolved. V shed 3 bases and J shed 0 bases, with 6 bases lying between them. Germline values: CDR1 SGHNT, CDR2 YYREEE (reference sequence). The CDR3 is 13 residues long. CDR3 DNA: TGTGCCAGCAGCTCCTCAGCTAACTATGGCTACACCTTC. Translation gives CASSSSANYGYTF.

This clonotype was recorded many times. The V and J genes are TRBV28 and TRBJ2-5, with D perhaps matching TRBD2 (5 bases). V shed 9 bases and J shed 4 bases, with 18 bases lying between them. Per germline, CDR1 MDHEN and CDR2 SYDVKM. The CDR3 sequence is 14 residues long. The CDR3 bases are TGTGCCAGTCTAAGTCGGGGTCCAGGAGAGACCCAGTACTTC. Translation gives CASLSRGPGETQYF.

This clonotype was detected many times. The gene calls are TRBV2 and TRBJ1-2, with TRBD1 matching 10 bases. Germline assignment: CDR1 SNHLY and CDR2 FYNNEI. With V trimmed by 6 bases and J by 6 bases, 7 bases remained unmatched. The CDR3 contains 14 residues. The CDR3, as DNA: TGTGCCAGCAGGGACCGACAGGGGGCTCATGGCTACACCTTC. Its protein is CASRDRQGAHGYTF.

The CDR3 coding sequence is TGTGCCAGCAGTTCTTCCGTCTACAATGAGCAGTTCTTC. Amino acid sequence: CASSSSVYNEQFF. The chain combines TRBV12-3 or TRBV12-4 with TRBJ2-1; D is ambiguous. The CDR3 is made up of 13 amino acids. Trimming pared 4 bases from V and 3 bases from J, leaving 7 bases between.

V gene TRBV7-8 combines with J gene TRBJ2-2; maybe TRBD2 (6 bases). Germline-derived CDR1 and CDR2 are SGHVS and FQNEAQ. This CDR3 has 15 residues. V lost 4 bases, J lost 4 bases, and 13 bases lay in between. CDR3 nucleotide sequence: TGTGCCAGCAGCTCCCGGGGGTTTGGCACCGGGGAGCTGTTTTTT. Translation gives CASSSRGFGTGELFF.

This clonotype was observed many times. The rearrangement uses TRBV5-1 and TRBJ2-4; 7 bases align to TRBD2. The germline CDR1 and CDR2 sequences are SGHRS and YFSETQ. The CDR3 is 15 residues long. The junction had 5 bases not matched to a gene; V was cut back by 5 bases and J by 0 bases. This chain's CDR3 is CASRRTGGAKNIQYF. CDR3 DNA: TGCGCCAGCAGACGGACGGGGGGAGCCAAAAACATTCAGTACTTC.